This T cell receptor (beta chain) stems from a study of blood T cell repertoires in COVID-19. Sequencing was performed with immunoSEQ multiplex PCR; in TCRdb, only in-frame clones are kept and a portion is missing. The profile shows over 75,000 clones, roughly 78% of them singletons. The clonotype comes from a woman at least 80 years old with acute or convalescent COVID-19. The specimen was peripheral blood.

The CDR3 is CASSLTTLRELETQYF. CDR3 sequence (DNA): TGTGCCAGCTCACTCACAACGCTGAGGGAGCTAGAGACCCAGTACTTC. J is TRBJ2-5 and V is TRBV18, with D perhaps matching TRBD2 (5 bases). There are 16 residues in the CDR3. Looked up from germline, CDR1 is KGHSH and CDR2 is LQKENI. With 4 bases removed from V and 4 bases from J, the gap between germline ends came to 19 bases.